Sequencing of this T cell receptor (beta chain) was carried out in a study of T cell responses to AZD1222 COVID-19 vaccine. The study's findings and limits: Spike-specific TCR breadth and depth both grew after two AZD1222 doses.

On this clone itself: Its antigen is not known.

The CDR3 is made up of 15 amino acids. Trimming took 5 bases from V and 1 from J, leaving 13 bases between them. Germline V gives CDR1 SGHNT, CDR2 YENEEA. The repertoire was sequenced with immunoSEQ multiplex PCR; TCRdb's copy has only in-frame clones and lacks some. The sample includes about 120,000 clones, about 91% of them seen just once. The sequence came from an adult who received the AZD1222 COVID-19 vaccine. The chain joins TRBV11-3 to TRBJ2-3; the D call may be TRBD1 or TRBD2 (5 bases each). This sample comprised peripheral blood, obtained 28 days after the second AZD1222 dose. This CDR3 reads CASSMGRAGTDTQYF. The CDR3 nucleotides are TGTGCCAGCAGCATGGGACGAGCTGGCACAGATACGCAGTATTTT.